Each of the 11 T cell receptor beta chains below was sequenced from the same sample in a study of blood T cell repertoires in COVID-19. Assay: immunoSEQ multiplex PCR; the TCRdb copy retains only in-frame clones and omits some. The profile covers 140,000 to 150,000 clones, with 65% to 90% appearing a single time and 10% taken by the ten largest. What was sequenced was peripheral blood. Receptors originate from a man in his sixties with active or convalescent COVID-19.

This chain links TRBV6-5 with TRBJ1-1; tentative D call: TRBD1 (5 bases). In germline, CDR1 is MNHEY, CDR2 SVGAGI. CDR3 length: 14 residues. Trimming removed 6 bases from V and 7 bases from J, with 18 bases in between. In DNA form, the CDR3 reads TGTGCCAGCAGGGGTCTCCAGGGAAGTCTTGAAGCTTTCTTT. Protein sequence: CASRGLQGSLEAFF.

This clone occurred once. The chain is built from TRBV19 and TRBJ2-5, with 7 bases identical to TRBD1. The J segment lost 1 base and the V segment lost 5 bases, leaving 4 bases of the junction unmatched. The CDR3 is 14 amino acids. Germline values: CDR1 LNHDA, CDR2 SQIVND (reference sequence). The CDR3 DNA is TGTGCCAGTAGTCCTGGGACAGTCCAAGAGACCCAGTACTTC. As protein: CASSPGTVQETQYF.

CDR3 DNA sequence: TGTGCCAGTAGTCCTCGGGGGGGCGGAAGGGATACGCAGTATTTT. Translating gives CASSPRGGGRDTQYF. V usage is TRBV19 and J usage is TRBJ2-3; 8 bases match TRBD2. With V trimmed by 5 bases and J by 6 bases, 10 bases remained unmatched. Germline assignment: CDR1 LNHDA and CDR2 SQIVND (reference sequence). This CDR3 region has 15 residues.

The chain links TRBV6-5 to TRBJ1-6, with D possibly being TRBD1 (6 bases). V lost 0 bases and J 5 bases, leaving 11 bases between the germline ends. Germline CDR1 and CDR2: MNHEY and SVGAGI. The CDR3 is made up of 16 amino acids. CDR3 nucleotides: TGTGCCAGCAGTTACTCGAGTAACAGGGATAATTCACCCCTCCACTTT. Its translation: CASSYSSNRDNSPLHF.

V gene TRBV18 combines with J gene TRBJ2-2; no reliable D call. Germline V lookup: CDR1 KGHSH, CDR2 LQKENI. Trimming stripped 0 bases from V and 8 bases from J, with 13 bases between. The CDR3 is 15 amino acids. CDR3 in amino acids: CASSPPNNGFGELFF. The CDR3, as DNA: TGTGCCAGCTCACCACCGAATAACGGGTTTGGGGAGCTGTTTTTT.

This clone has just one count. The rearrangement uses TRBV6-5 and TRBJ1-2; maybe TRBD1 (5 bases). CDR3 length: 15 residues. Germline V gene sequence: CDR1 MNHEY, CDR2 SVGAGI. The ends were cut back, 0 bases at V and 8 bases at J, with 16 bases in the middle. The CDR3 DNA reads TGTGCCAGCAGTTACTCGGGGCGGGGAGAATTGGGCTACACCTTC. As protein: CASSYSGRGELGYTF.

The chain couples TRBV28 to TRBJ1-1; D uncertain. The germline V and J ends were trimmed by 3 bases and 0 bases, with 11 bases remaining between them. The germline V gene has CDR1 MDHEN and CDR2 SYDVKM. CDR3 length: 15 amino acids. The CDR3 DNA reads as TGTGCCAGCAGTTTCGGGGTAACGATGAACACTGAAGCTTTCTTT. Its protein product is CASSFGVTMNTEAFF.

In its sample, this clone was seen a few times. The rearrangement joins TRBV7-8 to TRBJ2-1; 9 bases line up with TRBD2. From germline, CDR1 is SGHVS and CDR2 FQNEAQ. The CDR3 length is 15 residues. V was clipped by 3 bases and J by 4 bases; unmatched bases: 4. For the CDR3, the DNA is TGTGCCAGCAGCTTTAGCGGGAGTTCGTACAATGAGCAGTTCTTC. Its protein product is CASSFSGSSYNEQFF.

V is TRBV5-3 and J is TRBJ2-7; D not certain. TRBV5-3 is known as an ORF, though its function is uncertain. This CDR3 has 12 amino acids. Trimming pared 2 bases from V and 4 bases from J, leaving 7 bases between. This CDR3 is CARSFPDYEQYV. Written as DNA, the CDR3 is TGTGCCAGAAGCTTTCCAGATTACGAGCAGTACGTC.

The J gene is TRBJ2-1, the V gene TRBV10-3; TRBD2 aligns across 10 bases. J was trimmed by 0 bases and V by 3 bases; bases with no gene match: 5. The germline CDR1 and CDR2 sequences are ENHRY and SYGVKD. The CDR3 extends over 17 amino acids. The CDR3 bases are TGTGCCATCAGTGACCGCACTAGCGGGGCCTCCTACAATGAGCAGTTCTTC. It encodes CAISDRTSGASYNEQFF.

The CDR3 bases are TGTGCCAGCAGCCAACTACAGACAGGAGCAAATTGTGCAACTAATGAAAAACTGTTTTTT. Translating gives CASSQLQTGANCATNEKLFF. This sequence joins TRBV3-1 (or the pseudogene TRBV3-2) and TRBJ1-4; D may be TRBD1 (6 bases). V lost 2 bases to trimming and J lost 0 bases, with 22 bases between them. This CDR3 spans 20 amino acids. Looked up from germline, CDR1 is LGHDT and CDR2 is YNNKEL (reference sequence).